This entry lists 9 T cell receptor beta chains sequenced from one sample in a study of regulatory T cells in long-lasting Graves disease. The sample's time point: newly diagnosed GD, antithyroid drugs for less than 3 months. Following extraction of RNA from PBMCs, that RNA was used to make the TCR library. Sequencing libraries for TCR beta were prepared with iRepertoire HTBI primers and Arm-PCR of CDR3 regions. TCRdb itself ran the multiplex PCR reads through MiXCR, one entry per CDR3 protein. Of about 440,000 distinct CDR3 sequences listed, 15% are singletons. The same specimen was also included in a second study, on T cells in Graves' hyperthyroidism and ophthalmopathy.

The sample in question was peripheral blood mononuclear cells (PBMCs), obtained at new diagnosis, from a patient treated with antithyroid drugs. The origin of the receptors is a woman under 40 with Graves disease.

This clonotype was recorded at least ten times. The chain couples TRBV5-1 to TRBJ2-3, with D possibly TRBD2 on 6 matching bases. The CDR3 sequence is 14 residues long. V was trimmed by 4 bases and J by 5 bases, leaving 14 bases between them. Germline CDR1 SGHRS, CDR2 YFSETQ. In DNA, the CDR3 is TGCGCCAGCAGCGACAGCACGCGGGGAGATACGCAGTATTTT. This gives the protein CASSDSTRGDTQYF.

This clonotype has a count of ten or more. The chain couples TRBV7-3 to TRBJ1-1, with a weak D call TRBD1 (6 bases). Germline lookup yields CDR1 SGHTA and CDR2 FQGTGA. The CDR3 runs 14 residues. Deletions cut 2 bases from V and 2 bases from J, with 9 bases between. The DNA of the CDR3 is TGTGCCAGCAGCTTAGGGGGCTATAACACTGAAGCTTTCTTT. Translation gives CASSLGGYNTEAFF.

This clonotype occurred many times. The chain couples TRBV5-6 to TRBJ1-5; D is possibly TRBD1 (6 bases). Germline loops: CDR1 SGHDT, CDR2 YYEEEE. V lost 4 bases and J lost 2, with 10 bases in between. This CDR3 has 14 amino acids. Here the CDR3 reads CASSLRGGNQPQHF. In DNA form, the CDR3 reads TGTGCCAGCAGCCTCAGGGGAGGCAATCAGCCCCAGCATTTT.

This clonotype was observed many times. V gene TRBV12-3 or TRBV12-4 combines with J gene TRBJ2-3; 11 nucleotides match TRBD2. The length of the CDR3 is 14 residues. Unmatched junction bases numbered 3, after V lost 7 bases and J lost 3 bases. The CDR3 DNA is TGTGCCAGCACCCCTAGCGGGAGGACAGATACGCAGTATTTT. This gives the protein CASTPSGRTDTQYF.

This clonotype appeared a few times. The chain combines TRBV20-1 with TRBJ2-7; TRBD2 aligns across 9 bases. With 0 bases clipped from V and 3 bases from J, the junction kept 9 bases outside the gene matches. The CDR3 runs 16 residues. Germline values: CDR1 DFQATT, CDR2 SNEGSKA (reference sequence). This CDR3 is CSARETGGRVGYEQYF. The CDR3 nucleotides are TGCAGTGCTAGAGAAACCGGCGGGAGGGTTGGCTACGAGCAGTACTTC.

The CDR3 spells CASRSAYEQYF. The CDR3 coding sequence is TGTGCCAGCAGATCTGCCTACGAGCAGTACTTC. The gene calls are TRBV12-3 or TRBV12-4 and TRBJ2-7; D unresolved. Trimming pared 6 bases from V and 2 bases from J, leaving 5 bases between. This CDR3 has 11 residues.

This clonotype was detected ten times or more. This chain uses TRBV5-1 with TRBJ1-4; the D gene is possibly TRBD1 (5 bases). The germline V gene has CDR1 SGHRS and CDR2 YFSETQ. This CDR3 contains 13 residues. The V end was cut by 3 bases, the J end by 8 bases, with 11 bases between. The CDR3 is CASSSATDEKLFF. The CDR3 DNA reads TGCGCCAGCAGCTCCGCGACAGACGAAAAACTGTTTTTT.

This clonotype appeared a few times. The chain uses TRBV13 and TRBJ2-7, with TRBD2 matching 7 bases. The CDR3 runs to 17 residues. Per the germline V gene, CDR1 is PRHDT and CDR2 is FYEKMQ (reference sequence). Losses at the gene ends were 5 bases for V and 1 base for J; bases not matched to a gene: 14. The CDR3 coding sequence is TGTGCCAGCAGCGGGGGGGTCGACAGTGACAATTCCTACGAGCAGTACTTC. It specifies CASSGGVDSDNSYEQYF. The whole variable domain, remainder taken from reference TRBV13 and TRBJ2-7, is AAGVIQSPRHLIKEKRETATLKCYPIPRHDTVYWYQQGPGQDPQFLISFYEKMQSDKGSIPDRFSAQQFSDYHSELNMSSLELGDSALYFCASSGGVDSDNSYEQYFGPGTRLTVT.

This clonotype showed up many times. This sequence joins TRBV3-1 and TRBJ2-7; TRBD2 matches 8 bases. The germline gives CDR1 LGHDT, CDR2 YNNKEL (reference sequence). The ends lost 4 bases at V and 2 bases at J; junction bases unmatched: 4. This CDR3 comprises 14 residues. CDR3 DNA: TGTGCCAGCAGCCCGGGCGGGAGGCCCTACGAGCAGTACTTC. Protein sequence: CASSPGGRPYEQYF.